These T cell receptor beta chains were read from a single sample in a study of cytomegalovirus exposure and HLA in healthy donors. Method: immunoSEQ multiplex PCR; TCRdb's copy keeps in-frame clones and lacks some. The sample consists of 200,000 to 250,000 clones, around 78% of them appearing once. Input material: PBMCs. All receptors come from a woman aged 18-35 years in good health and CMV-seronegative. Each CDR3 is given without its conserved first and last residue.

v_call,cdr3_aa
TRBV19,ASSIGTRAGQPQH
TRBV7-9,ASSFDGRTYEQY
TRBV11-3,ASSLAQGLGYT
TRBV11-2,ASSFRSYEQY
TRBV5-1,ASSLDRTGTDTQY
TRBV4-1,ASSQGLKETQY
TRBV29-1,SVELPGGYGYT
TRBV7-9,ASSLGGLASYEQY
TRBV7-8,ASSLGQVNTEAF
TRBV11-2,ASLPSGNYEQY
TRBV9,ASSAYSGGAPDTQY
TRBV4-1,ASSQEGTDEQY
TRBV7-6,ASSLAIGVRNSPLH
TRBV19,ASSSDRQGRTGRRYT
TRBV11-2,ASSFSGIPYNEQF